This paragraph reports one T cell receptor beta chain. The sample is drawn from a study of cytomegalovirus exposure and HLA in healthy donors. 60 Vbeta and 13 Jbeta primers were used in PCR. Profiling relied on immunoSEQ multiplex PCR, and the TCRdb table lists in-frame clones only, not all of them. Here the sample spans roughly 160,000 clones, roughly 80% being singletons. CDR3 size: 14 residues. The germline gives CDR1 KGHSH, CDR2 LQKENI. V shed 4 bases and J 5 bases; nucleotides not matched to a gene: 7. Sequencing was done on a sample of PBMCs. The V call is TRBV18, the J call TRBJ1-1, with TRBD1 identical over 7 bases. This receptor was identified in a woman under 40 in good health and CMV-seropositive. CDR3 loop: CASSRGGGWTEAFF. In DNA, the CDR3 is TGTGCCAGCTCACGAGGGGGCGGTTGGACTGAAGCTTTCTTT.